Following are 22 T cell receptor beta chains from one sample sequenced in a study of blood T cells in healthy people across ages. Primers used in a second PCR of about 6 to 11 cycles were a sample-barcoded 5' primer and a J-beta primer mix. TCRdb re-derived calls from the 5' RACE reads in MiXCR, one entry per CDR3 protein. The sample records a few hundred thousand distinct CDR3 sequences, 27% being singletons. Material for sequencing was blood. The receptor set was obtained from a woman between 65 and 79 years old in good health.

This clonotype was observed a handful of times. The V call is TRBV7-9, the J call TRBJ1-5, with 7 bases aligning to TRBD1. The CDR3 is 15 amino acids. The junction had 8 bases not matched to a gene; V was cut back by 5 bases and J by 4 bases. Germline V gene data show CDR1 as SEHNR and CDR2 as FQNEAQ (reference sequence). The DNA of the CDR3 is TGTGCCAGCAGCCAGGGGACAGCGCGTAATCAGCCCCAGCATTTT. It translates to CASSQGTARNQPQHF. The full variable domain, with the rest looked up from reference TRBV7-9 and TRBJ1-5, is DTGVSQNPRHKITKRGQNVTFRCDPISEHNRLYWYRQTLGQGPEFLTYFQNEAQLEKSRLLSDRFSAERPKGSFSTLEIQRTEQGDSAMYLCASSQGTARNQPQHFGDGTRLSIL.

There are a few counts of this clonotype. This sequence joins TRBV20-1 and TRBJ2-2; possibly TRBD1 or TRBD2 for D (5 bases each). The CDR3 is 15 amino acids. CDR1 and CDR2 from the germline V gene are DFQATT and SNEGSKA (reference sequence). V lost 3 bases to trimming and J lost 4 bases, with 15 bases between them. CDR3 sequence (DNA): TGCAGTGCTAGGAAACAGGTCGGGGCCACCGGGGAGCTGTTTTTT. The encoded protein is CSARKQVGATGELFF.

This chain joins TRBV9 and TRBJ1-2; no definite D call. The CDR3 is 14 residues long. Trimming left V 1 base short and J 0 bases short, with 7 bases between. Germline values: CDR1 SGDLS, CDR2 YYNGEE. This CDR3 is CASSVSEANYGYTF. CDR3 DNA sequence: TGTGCCAGCAGCGTATCCGAGGCTAACTATGGCTACACCTTC.

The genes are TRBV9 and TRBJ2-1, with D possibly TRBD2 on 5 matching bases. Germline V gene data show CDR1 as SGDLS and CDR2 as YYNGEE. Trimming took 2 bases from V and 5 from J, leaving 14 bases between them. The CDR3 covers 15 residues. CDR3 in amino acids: CASSVEDSAHNEQFF. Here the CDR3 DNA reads TGTGCCAGCAGCGTGGAGGACTCCGCCCACAATGAGCAGTTCTTC.

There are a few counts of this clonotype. As DNA, the CDR3 is TGCAGTGCTAGAGATCCCAGTCCCAGCACAGATACGCAGTATTTT. Encoded protein: CSARDPSPSTDTQYF. The V call is TRBV20-1, the J call TRBJ2-3, with no clear D. V was pared by 0 bases and J by 0 bases, with 10 bases between. Germline-derived CDR1 and CDR2 are DFQATT and SNEGSKA (reference sequence). This CDR3 comprises 15 residues.

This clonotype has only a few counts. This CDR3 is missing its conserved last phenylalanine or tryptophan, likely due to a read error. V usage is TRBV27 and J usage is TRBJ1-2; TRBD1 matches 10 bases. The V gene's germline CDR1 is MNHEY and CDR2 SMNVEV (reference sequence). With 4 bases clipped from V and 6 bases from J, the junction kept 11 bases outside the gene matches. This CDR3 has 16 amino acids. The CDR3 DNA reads TGTGCCAGCAGTTACGGCCGACAGGGGGCCGGTGATGGCTACACCCTC. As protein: CASSYGRQGAGDGYTL.

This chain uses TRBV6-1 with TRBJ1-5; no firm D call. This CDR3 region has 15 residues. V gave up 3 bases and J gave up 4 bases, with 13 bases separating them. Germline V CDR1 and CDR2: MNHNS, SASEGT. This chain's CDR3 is CASSDHGSANQPQHF. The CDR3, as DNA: TGTGCCAGCAGTGACCATGGATCAGCAAATCAGCCCCAGCATTTT.

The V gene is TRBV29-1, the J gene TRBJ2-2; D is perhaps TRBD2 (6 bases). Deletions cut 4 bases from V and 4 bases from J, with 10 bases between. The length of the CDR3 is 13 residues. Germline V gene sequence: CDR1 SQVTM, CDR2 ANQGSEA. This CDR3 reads CSVVGGITGELFF. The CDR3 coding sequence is TGCAGCGTTGTAGGAGGGATCACCGGGGAGCTGTTTTTT.

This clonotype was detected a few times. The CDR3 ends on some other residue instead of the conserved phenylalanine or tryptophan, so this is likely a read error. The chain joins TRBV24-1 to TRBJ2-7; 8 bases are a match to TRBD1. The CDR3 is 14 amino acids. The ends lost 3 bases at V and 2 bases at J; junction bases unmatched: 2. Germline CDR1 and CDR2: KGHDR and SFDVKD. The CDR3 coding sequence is TGTGCCACCAGTGATGCACAGGGGGCCTACGAGCAGTACCTC. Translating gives CATSDAQGAYEQYL.

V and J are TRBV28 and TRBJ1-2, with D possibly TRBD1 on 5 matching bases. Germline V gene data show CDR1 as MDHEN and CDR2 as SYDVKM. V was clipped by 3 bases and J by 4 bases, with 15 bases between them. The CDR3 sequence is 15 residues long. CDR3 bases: TGTGCCAGCAGTTTCCTCTCTGACAGTCCCTATGGCTACACCTTC. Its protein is CASSFLSDSPYGYTF.

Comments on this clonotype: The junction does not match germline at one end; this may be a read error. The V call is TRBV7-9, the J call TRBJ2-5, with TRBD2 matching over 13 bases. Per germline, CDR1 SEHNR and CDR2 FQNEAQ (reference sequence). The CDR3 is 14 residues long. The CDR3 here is CASSIGLAGEAQYF. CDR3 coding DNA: TGTGCCAGCAGCATCGGACTAGCGGGAGAGGCCCAGTACTTC.

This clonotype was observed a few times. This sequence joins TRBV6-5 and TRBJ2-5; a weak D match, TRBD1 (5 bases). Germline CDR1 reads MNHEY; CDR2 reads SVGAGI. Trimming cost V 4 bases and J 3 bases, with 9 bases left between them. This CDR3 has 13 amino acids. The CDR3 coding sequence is TGTGCCAGCAGTTTTAGGGGCAAAGAGACCCAGTACTTC. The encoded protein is CASSFRGKETQYF.

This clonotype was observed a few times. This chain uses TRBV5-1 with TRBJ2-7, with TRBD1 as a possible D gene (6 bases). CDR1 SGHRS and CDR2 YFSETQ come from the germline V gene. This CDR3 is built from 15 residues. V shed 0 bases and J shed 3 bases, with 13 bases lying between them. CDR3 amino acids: CASSLDRASFYEQYF. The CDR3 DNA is TGCGCCAGCAGCTTGGACAGGGCCTCCTTCTACGAGCAGTACTTC.

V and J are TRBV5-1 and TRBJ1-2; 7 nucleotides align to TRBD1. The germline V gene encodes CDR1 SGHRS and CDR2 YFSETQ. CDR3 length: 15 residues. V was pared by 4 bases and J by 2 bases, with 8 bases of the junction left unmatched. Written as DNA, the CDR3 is TGCGCCAGCAGCGGGCAGACAGGGATAAACTATGGCTACACCTTC. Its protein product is CASSGQTGINYGYTF.

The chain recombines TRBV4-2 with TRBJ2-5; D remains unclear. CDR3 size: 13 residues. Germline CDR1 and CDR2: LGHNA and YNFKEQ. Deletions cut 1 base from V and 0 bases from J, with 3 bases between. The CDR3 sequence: CASSQANQETQYF. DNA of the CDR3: TGTGCCAGCAGCCAAGCGAACCAAGAGACCCAGTACTTC.

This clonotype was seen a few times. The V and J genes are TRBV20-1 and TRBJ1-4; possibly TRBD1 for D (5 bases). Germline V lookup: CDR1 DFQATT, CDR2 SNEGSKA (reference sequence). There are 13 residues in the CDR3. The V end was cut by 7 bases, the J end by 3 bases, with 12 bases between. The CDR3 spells CSVSAGANEKLFF. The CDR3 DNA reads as TGCAGTGTCAGTGCGGGGGCTAATGAAAAACTGTTTTTT.

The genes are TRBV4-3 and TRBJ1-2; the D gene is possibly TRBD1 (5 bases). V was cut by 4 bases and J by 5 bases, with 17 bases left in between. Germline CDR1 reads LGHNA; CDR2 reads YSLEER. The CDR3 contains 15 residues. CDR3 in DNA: TGCGCCAGCAGCCGAGAAGGGGAAGGGAGGTATGGCTACACCTTC. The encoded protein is CASSREGEGRYGYTF.

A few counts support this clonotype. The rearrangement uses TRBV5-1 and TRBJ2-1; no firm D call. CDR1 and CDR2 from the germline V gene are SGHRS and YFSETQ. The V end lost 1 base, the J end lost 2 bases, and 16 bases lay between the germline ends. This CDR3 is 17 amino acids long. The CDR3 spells CASSLQDRLPTYNEQFF. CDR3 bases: TGCGCCAGCAGCTTGCAAGATAGACTGCCCACCTACAATGAGCAGTTCTTC.

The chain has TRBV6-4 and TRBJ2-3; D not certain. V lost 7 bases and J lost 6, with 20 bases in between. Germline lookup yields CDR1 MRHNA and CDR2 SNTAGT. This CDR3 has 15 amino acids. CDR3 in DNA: TGTGCCAGCAACACGTGGTTACCCCTCTGTGATACGCAGTATTTT. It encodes CASNTWLPLCDTQYF.

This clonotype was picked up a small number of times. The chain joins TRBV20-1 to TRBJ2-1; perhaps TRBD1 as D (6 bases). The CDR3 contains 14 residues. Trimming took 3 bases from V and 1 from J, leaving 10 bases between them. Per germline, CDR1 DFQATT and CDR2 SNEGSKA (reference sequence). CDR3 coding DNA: TGCAGTGCTAGCAATAGGGGGTCCTACAATGAGCAGTTCTTC. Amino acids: CSASNRGSYNEQFF.

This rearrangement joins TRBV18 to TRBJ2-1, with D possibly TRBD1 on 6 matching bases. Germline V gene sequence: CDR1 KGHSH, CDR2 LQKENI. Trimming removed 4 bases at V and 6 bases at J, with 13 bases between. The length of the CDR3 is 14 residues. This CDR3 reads CASSRQVLSNEQFF. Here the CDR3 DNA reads TGTGCCAGCTCACGACAGGTTCTAAGCAATGAGCAGTTCTTC.

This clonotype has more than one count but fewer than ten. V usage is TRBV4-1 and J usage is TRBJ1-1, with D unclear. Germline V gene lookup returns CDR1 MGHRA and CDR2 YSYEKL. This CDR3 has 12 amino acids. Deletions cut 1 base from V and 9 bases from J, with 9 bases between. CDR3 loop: CASSQVVGQAFF. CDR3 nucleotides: TGCGCCAGCAGCCAAGTGGTCGGTCAAGCTTTCTTT.